A single sample is the source of the 12 T cell receptor beta chains below, sequenced in a study of blood T cell repertoires in COVID-19. Sequenced by immunoSEQ multiplex PCR; TCRdb stores in-frame clones only, minus some. The sample lists 25,000 to 30,000 clones; approximately 80% were seen once. The sequenced sample consisted of peripheral blood. These receptors all come from a woman in her 70s with acute or convalescent COVID-19.

This clone has a handful of counts. The chain couples TRBV5-1 to TRBJ2-7; TRBD1 agrees at 9 bases. The length of the CDR3 is 16 residues. V dropped 4 bases and J dropped 4; count of bases not matched to a gene: 12. The germline V gene has CDR1 SGHRS and CDR2 YFSETQ. The CDR3 nucleotides read TGCGCCAGCAGCCCCGGGACAGGGTGGCTGAAATACGAGCAGTACTTC. This sequence encodes CASSPGTGWLKYEQYF.

The chain recombines TRBV9 with TRBJ2-5; a weak D match, TRBD1 (6 bases). Per the germline V gene, CDR1 is SGDLS and CDR2 is YYNGEE. The CDR3 loop spans 15 amino acids. Trimming removed 0 bases from V and 9 bases from J, with 18 bases in between. The CDR3 bases are TGTGCCAGCAGCGTAGAGGGGGTACCTCCAAGGGCCCAGTACTTC. This encodes CASSVEGVPPRAQYF.

There are a few counts of this clone. V gene TRBV20-1 combines with J gene TRBJ1-5; D possibly corresponds to TRBD1 (5 bases). Germline CDR1 and CDR2: DFQATT and SNEGSKA (reference sequence). The CDR3 is made up of 11 amino acids. V lost 3 bases to trimming and J lost 14 bases, with 14 bases between them. This CDR3 is CSASRGLDKHF. In DNA, the CDR3 is TGCAGTGCTAGTAGGGGATTGGATAAGCATTTT.

J is TRBJ1-1 and V is TRBV5-1; D perhaps matches TRBD1 (5 bases). Trimming took off 1 base at V and 3 bases at J, with 10 bases between the two ends. This CDR3 spans 14 amino acids. Germline V gene data show CDR1 as SGHRS and CDR2 as YFSETQ. CDR3 residues: CASSLQGGDTEAFF. The CDR3 DNA reads TGCGCCAGCAGCTTGCAGGGAGGAGACACTGAAGCTTTCTTT.

This clone was counted once. The genes are TRBV4-2 and TRBJ2-7; TRBD1 agrees at 9 bases. This CDR3 is 15 amino acids long. J gave up 2 bases and V 0 bases, and 2 bases lay outside the gene matches. Germline CDR1 reads LGHNA; CDR2 reads YNFKEQ. This CDR3 reads CASSQDRDRAYEQYF. Here the CDR3 DNA reads TGTGCCAGCAGCCAAGACCGGGACAGGGCCTACGAGCAGTACTTC.

This clone occurred many times. The chain combines TRBV9 with TRBJ1-6; TRBD1 aligns across 7 bases. The junction had 9 bases not matched to a gene; V was cut back by 0 bases and J by 9 bases. Germline CDR1 reads SGDLS; CDR2 reads YYNGEE. The CDR3 spans 16 residues. DNA of the CDR3: TGTGCCAGCAGCGTAGGGGACAGTCCCACAATTTCACCCCTCCACTTT. Encoded protein: CASSVGDSPTISPLHF.

The V call is TRBV25-1, the J call TRBJ2-5; D perhaps matches TRBD1 (6 bases). Between the trimmed V and J ends, which lost 6 bases and 4 bases, there was a span of 15 bases. The germline CDR1 and CDR2 sequences are MGHDK and SYGVNS. The CDR3 runs to 14 residues. The CDR3 DNA reads TGTGCCAGCAGCAAACAGGGAGCCCTAGAGACCCAGTACTTC. Protein: CASSKQGALETQYF.

Written as DNA, the CDR3 is TGTGCCAGCATCACCCAGAGTGGGGTGGACACAACTAATGAAAAACTGTTTTTT. Its protein is CASITQSGVDTTNEKLFF. V is TRBV27 and J is TRBJ1-4; a weak D match, TRBD1 (5 bases). Trimming took off 7 bases at V and 0 bases at J, with 21 bases between the two ends. The CDR3 contains 18 residues. Germline values: CDR1 MNHEY, CDR2 SMNVEV (reference sequence).

This clone was picked up one time. J is TRBJ1-2 and V is TRBV7-2, with D perhaps TRBD1 (6 bases). V lost 2 bases, J lost 2 bases, and 9 bases lay in between. The CDR3 covers 14 residues. Per germline, CDR1 SGHTA and CDR2 FQGNSA. The CDR3 region has the DNA TGTGCCAGCAGCTTATCACAGGGAAACTATGGCTACACCTTC. Translating it yields CASSLSQGNYGYTF.

The J gene is TRBJ2-3, the V gene TRBV21-1; TRBD2, the table's D call, lacks a check against the DNA. TRBV21-1 is a documented pseudogene. The CDR3 sequence is 16 residues long. The CDR3 here is CASKKRIVSSTDTQYF. The CDR3 DNA follows: TGTGCCAGCAAGAAGAGGATCGTCTCTAGCACAGATACGCAGTATTTT.

The chain recombines TRBV28 with TRBJ2-7; 8 nucleotides agree with TRBD1. The CDR3 spans 14 residues. Germline V gene lookup returns CDR1 MDHEN and CDR2 SYDVKM. Trimming removed 5 bases from V and 4 bases from J; junction bases left unmatched: 7. The CDR3 DNA reads as TGTGCCAGCAGTACAAGGACAGGGCTGTACGAGCAGTACTTC. Its translation is CASSTRTGLYEQYF.

V is TRBV19 and J is TRBJ2-1; D might be TRBD1 (5 bases). V lost 0 bases and J lost 5, with 14 bases in between. Germline V gene sequence: CDR1 LNHDA, CDR2 SQIVND (reference sequence). This CDR3 spans 16 amino acids. The CDR3, as DNA: TGTGCCAGTAGTATAGATCTAAGGGCAGGGCACAATGAGCAGTTCTTC. Amino acid sequence: CASSIDLRAGHNEQFF.